Listed below are T cell receptor beta chains from one sample, sequenced in a study of cytomegalovirus exposure and HLA in healthy donors. The table came from immunoSEQ multiplex PCR; TCRdb's copy has only in-frame clones and leaves some out. The sample table sets out 150,000 to 200,000 clones. Material: PBMCs. The receptors derive from a woman aged 60-75 years in good health and CMV-seronegative. The CDR3 runs from the conserved cysteine through the conserved F or W. D genes are given only for firm matches.

j_call: TRBJ1-5
v_call: TRBV4-1
d_call: TRBD1
cdr3_aa: CASSLRDRSQPQHF
cdr3_nt: TGCGCCAGCAGCCTCCGGGACAGGAGTCAGCCCCAGCATTTT

j_call: TRBJ1-5
v_call: TRBV5-1
d_call: .
cdr3_aa: CASSRTAGQPQHF
cdr3_nt: TGCGCCAGCAGCCGGACAGCTGGCCAGCCCCAGCATTTT

j_call: TRBJ2-7
v_call: TRBV15
d_call: TRBD1
cdr3_aa: CATGTGSKFYEQYF
cdr3_nt: TGTGCCACCGGGACAGGGAGCAAGTTCTACGAGCAGTACTTC

j_call: TRBJ1-1
v_call: TRBV5-1
d_call: TRBD1
cdr3_aa: CASSTRTGLSTEAFF
cdr3_nt: TGCGCCAGCAGCACCCGGACAGGGCTGAGCACTGAAGCTTTCTTT

j_call: TRBJ1-5
v_call: TRBV10-3
d_call: .
cdr3_aa: CAISDTGNYQPQHF
cdr3_nt: TGTGCCATCAGCGACACAGGGAATTATCAGCCCCAGCATTTT

j_call: TRBJ2-1
v_call: TRBV5-1
d_call: .
cdr3_aa: CATARGGSYNEQFF
cdr3_nt: TGCGCCACCGCGAGGGGGGGCTCCTACAATGAGCAGTTCTTC

j_call: TRBJ1-6
v_call: TRBV2
d_call: .
cdr3_aa: CASSGGWTETSLHF
cdr3_nt: TGTGCCAGCAGTGGAGGATGGACTGAGACTTCCCTCCACTTT

j_call: TRBJ1-3
v_call: TRBV18
d_call: .
cdr3_aa: CASSPLSRLSGNTIYF
cdr3_nt: TGTGCCAGCTCACCACTATCCCGTCTGTCTGGAAACACCATATATTTT

j_call: TRBJ1-2
v_call: TRBV5-1
d_call: TRBD1
cdr3_aa: CASSGTGGGYTF
cdr3_nt: TGCGCCAGCAGCGGCACAGGGGGAGGCTACACCTTC

j_call: TRBJ1-1
v_call: TRBV7-3
d_call: TRBD1
cdr3_aa: CASSSDRDTEAFF
cdr3_nt: TGTGCCAGCAGTTCCGACAGGGACACTGAAGCTTTCTTT

j_call: TRBJ1-5
v_call: TRBV2
d_call: .
cdr3_aa: CASTNLVGADQPQHF
cdr3_nt: TGTGCCAGCACTAACCTGGTGGGGGCAGATCAGCCCCAGCATTTT

j_call: TRBJ2-2
v_call: TRBV6-4
d_call: .
cdr3_aa: CASSEQMATGELFF
cdr3_nt: TGTGCCAGCAGTGAACAGATGGCCACCGGGGAGCTGTTTTTT

j_call: TRBJ1-5
v_call: TRBV6-5
d_call: .
cdr3_aa: CASSYRGNQPQHF
cdr3_nt: TGTGCCAGCAGTTATAGGGGTAATCAGCCCCAGCATTTT

j_call: TRBJ2-1
v_call: TRBV7-8
d_call: TRBD2
cdr3_aa: CASSLLAGVNEQFF
cdr3_nt: TGTGCCAGCAGCTTATTAGCGGGAGTCAATGAGCAGTTCTTC

j_call: TRBJ1-5
v_call: TRBV7-2
d_call: TRBD1
cdr3_aa: CASSPRTGGIYSNQPQHF
cdr3_nt: TGTGCCAGCAGCCCAAGGACAGGGGGTATATATAGCAATCAGCCCCAGCATTTT

j_call: TRBJ1-1
v_call: TRBV2
d_call: .
cdr3_aa: CASSAETGLNTEAFF
cdr3_nt: TGTGCCAGCAGTGCGGAGACAGGCCTGAACACTGAAGCTTTCTTT

j_call: TRBJ2-5
v_call: TRBV5-4
d_call: .
cdr3_aa: CASHFRRGETQYF
cdr3_nt: TGTGCCAGCCATTTTCGAAGGGGAGAGACCCAGTACTTC

j_call: TRBJ2-3
v_call: TRBV14
d_call: .
cdr3_aa: CASNWLGTDTQYF
cdr3_nt: TGTGCCAGCAATTGGCTCGGCACAGATACGCAGTATTTT

j_call: TRBJ1-3
v_call: TRBV5-1
d_call: .
cdr3_aa: CASSLNDNSGNTIYF
cdr3_nt: TGCGCCAGCAGCTTGAACGACAACTCTGGAAACACCATATATTTT

j_call: TRBJ1-1
v_call: TRBV2
d_call: TRBD1
cdr3_aa: CVSRVTGGLGTEAFF
cdr3_nt: TGTGTCAGCAGGGTCACAGGGGGCCTTGGCACTGAAGCTTTCTTT

j_call: TRBJ1-1
v_call: TRBV10-3
d_call: .
cdr3_aa: CAISDNSPEAFF
cdr3_nt: TGTGCCATCAGTGACAACAGTCCCGAAGCTTTCTTT

j_call: TRBJ2-3
v_call: TRBV11-2
d_call: TRBD2
cdr3_aa: CASTLGTSGDTQYF
cdr3_nt: TGTGCCAGCACCCTTGGGACTAGTGGAGATACGCAGTATTTT

j_call: TRBJ2-7
v_call: TRBV6-4
d_call: TRBD1
cdr3_aa: CASSLPRQGAEAYEQYF
cdr3_nt: TGTGCCAGCTCTCTTCCTAGACAGGGGGCGGAAGCCTACGAGCAGTACTTC

j_call: TRBJ2-7
v_call: TRBV5-1
d_call: TRBD2
cdr3_aa: CASSPGLAGDREQYF
cdr3_nt: TGCGCCAGCAGTCCTGGACTAGCGGGGGATCGAGAGCAGTACTTC

j_call: TRBJ1-2
v_call: TRBV7-2
d_call: TRBD1
cdr3_aa: CASRRTGNYGYTF
cdr3_nt: TGTGCCAGCCGCCGGACAGGGAACTATGGCTACACCTTC

j_call: TRBJ1-5
v_call: TRBV7-2
d_call: TRBD1
cdr3_aa: CASSLTGGVQPQHF
cdr3_nt: TGTGCCAGCAGCTTGACAGGGGGCGTTCAGCCCCAGCATTTT

j_call: TRBJ1-6
v_call: TRBV27
d_call: TRBD1
cdr3_aa: CASRIYRDSAGNSPLHF
cdr3_nt: TGTGCCAGCAGAATCTACCGGGACAGCGCGGGTAATTCACCCCTCCACTTT

j_call: TRBJ2-6
v_call: TRBV7-3
d_call: .
cdr3_aa: CASSLGGANVLTF
cdr3_nt: TGTGCCAGCAGCTTAGGCGGGGCCAACGTCCTGACTTTC

j_call: TRBJ1-5
v_call: TRBV10-3
d_call: .
cdr3_aa: CAISDIAQPQHF
cdr3_nt: TGTGCCATCAGTGACATAGCTCAGCCCCAGCATTTT

j_call: TRBJ2-5
v_call: TRBV9
d_call: TRBD1
cdr3_aa: CASSVTGAQETQYF
cdr3_nt: TGTGCCAGCAGCGTTACAGGGGCCCAAGAGACCCAGTACTTC

j_call: TRBJ2-7
v_call: TRBV20-1
d_call: .
cdr3_aa: CSAGLYEQYF
cdr3_nt: TGCAGTGCCGGACTCTACGAGCAGTACTTC

j_call: TRBJ2-7
v_call: TRBV7-9
d_call: TRBD1
cdr3_aa: CASSSRDRVGEQYF
cdr3_nt: TGTGCCAGCAGCTCCCGGGACAGGGTCGGCGAGCAGTACTTC

j_call: TRBJ1-1
v_call: TRBV9
d_call: .
cdr3_aa: CASSVVSGGDTEAFF
cdr3_nt: TGTGCCAGCAGCGTAGTAAGCGGGGGGGACACTGAAGCTTTCTTT

j_call: TRBJ2-7
v_call: TRBV9
d_call: TRBD2
cdr3_aa: CASSVSHGGLAAKEQYF
cdr3_nt: TGTGCCAGCAGCGTCTCTCACGGGGGACTAGCCGCTAAAGAGCAGTACTTC

j_call: TRBJ2-5
v_call: TRBV11-2
d_call: TRBD1
cdr3_aa: CASSRERTGVETQYF
cdr3_nt: TGTGCCAGCAGCCGGGAGAGGACAGGGGTGGAGACCCAGTACTTC

j_call: TRBJ1-2
v_call: TRBV5-4
d_call: .
cdr3_aa: CASSFAGVNYGYTF
cdr3_nt: TGTGCCAGCAGCTTCGCAGGGGTCAACTATGGCTACACCTTC

j_call: TRBJ2-3
v_call: TRBV11-3
d_call: TRBD2
cdr3_aa: CASSSSGSTDTQYF
cdr3_nt: TGTGCCAGCAGCTCTAGCGGAAGCACAGATACGCAGTATTTT

j_call: TRBJ2-1
v_call: TRBV27
d_call: .
cdr3_aa: CASSSSSYNEQFF
cdr3_nt: TGTGCCAGCAGTTCGAGCTCCTACAATGAGCAGTTCTTC

j_call: TRBJ2-7
v_call: TRBV27
d_call: TRBD2
cdr3_aa: CASTRLGGGRTYEQYF
cdr3_nt: TGTGCCAGCACCCGCCTGGGGGGGGGACGGACCTACGAGCAGTACTTC

j_call: TRBJ2-1
v_call: TRBV19
d_call: .
cdr3_aa: CASKSPRANLYNEQFF
cdr3_nt: TGTGCCAGTAAATCCCCGAGGGCCAACCTTTACAATGAGCAGTTCTTC

j_call: TRBJ2-7
v_call: TRBV11-2
d_call: .
cdr3_aa: CASSADRYEQYF
cdr3_nt: TGTGCCAGCAGCGCCGACAGATACGAGCAGTACTTC

j_call: TRBJ2-1
v_call: TRBV16
d_call: .
cdr3_aa: CASGGTDNEQFF
cdr3_nt: TGTGCCAGCGGGGGGACAGACAATGAGCAGTTCTTC

j_call: TRBJ1-5
v_call: TRBV29-1
d_call: .
cdr3_aa: CSARSGSQPQHF
cdr3_nt: TGCAGCGCAAGGTCGGGGTCTCAGCCCCAGCATTTT

j_call: TRBJ1-1
v_call: TRBV5-1
d_call: .
cdr3_aa: CASSLVEETEAFF
cdr3_nt: TGCGCCAGCAGCTTGGTCGAAGAGACTGAAGCTTTCTTT

j_call: TRBJ2-7
v_call: TRBV5-1
d_call: TRBD2
cdr3_aa: CASSQTSGDYEQYF
cdr3_nt: TGCGCCAGCAGTCAGACTAGCGGCGACTACGAGCAGTACTTC

j_call: TRBJ2-3
v_call: TRBV10-3
d_call: .
cdr3_aa: CAIRIEANTDTQYF
cdr3_nt: TGTGCCATCAGAATAGAGGCGAACACAGATACGCAGTATTTT

j_call: TRBJ2-1
v_call: TRBV9
d_call: .
cdr3_aa: CASSVGSVYNEQFF
cdr3_nt: TGTGCCAGCAGCGTAGGTTCAGTCTACAATGAGCAGTTCTTC

j_call: TRBJ1-1
v_call: TRBV2
d_call: TRBD1
cdr3_aa: CASSDPSGQKMNTEAFF
cdr3_nt: TGTGCCAGCAGTGATCCCTCGGGACAGAAAATGAACACTGAAGCTTTCTTT

j_call: TRBJ2-2
v_call: TRBV18
d_call: .
cdr3_aa: CASSPLMAGNTGELFF
cdr3_nt: TGTGCCAGCTCACCACTGATGGCGGGGAACACCGGGGAGCTGTTTTTT

j_call: TRBJ2-1
v_call: TRBV9
d_call: TRBD2
cdr3_aa: CASSVEPSGTLGFF
cdr3_nt: TGTGCCAGCAGCGTAGAGCCTAGCGGGACCCTCGGGTTCTTC

j_call: TRBJ1-3
v_call: TRBV27
d_call: .
cdr3_aa: CASSPDISGNTIYF
cdr3_nt: TGTGCCAGCAGTCCGGACATATCTGGAAACACCATATATTTT

j_call: TRBJ2-1
v_call: TRBV6-5
d_call: TRBD2
cdr3_aa: CASSLFPALADNEQFF
cdr3_nt: TGTGCCAGCAGTTTATTCCCCGCGCTAGCGGACAATGAGCAGTTCTTC

j_call: TRBJ2-1
v_call: TRBV7-2
d_call: TRBD2
cdr3_aa: CASSLFRSGGANEQFF
cdr3_nt: TGTGCCAGCAGCTTATTTCGGAGCGGGGGGGCCAATGAGCAGTTCTTC

j_call: TRBJ1-2
v_call: TRBV7-2
d_call: TRBD1
cdr3_aa: CASSLGAGGLGYTF
cdr3_nt: TGTGCCAGCAGCTTAGGAGCAGGGGGCCTAGGCTACACCTTC

j_call: TRBJ1-6
v_call: TRBV11-2
d_call: .
cdr3_aa: CASSDPKRAALHF
cdr3_nt: TGTGCCAGCAGCGACCCCAAACGAGCGGCCCTCCACTTT